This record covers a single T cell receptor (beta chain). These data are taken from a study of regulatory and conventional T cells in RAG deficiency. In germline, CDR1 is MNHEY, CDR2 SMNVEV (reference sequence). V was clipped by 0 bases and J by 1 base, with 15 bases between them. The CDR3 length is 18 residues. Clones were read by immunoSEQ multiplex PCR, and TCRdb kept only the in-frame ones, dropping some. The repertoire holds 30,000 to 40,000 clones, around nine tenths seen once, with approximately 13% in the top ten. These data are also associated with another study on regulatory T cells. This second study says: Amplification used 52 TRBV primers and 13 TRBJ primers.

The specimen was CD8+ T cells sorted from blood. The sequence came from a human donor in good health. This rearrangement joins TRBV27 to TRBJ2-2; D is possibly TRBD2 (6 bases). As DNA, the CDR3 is TGTGCCAGCAGTTTATCTGGCCGGGAGACTAAGAACACCGGGGAGCTGTTTTTT. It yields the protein CASSLSGRETKNTGELFF.